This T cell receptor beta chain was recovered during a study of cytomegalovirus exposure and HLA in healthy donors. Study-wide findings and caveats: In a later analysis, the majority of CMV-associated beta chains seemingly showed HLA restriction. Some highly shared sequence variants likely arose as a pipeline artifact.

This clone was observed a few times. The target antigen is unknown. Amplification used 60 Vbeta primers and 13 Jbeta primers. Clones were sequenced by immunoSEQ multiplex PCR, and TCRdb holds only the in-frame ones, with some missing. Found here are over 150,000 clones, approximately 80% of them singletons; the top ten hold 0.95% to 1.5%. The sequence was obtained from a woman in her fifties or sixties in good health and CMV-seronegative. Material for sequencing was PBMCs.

CDR3 sequence reads: CASSYRGEKLFF. In nucleotides, the CDR3 is TGTGCCAGCAGTTACAGGGGTGAAAAACTGTTTTTT. The chain uses TRBV11-2 and TRBJ1-4; 7 positions match TRBD1. The germline gives CDR1 SGHAT, CDR2 FQNNGV. The CDR3 is 12 residues long. Losses at the gene ends were 6 bases for V and 7 bases for J; bases not matched to a gene: 2.